The rows below give T cell receptor beta chains drawn from one sample of a study of brain T cells in children with intractable seizures. Sequencing used immunoSEQ multiplex PCR; TCRdb keeps in-frame clones, though not all of them. This sample yields just under 65,000 clones, of which approximately 95% are seen a single time; roughly 0.38% belongs to the top ten. This material consisted of peripheral blood, taken at surgery. Receptors originate from a boy younger than two with focal cortical dysplasia and intractable seizures. CDR3s include the opening cysteine and the closing phenylalanine or tryptophan. The order of the fields is D gene, J gene, CDR3 length, clone size, V gene, CDR3 protein, CDR3 DNA. The D gene is left open where the match is weak. Size tells how often a clone was seen (once, few, many) or the class of an expanded clone, and some rows leave it out.

D gene: -
J gene: TRBJ2-1
CDR3 length: 11
clone size: -
V gene: TRBV6-2/TRBV6-3
CDR3 protein: CASSYYPQQFF
CDR3 DNA: TGTGCCAGCAGTTACTACCCCCAGCAGTTCTTC

D gene: -
J gene: TRBJ2-7
CDR3 length: 14
clone size: -
V gene: TRBV2
CDR3 protein: CASRTPGLPYEQYF
CDR3 DNA: TGTGCCAGCAGGACCCCGGGACTTCCCTACGAGCAGTACTTC

D gene: -
J gene: TRBJ2-1
CDR3 length: 15
clone size: -
V gene: TRBV5-1
CDR3 protein: CASIGPGTSYNEQFF
CDR3 DNA: TGCGCCAGCATCGGACCGGGAACCTCCTACAATGAGCAGTTCTTC

D gene: TRBD2
J gene: TRBJ2-1
CDR3 length: 15
clone size: -
V gene: TRBV6-5
CDR3 protein: CASILAGGPYNEQFF
CDR3 DNA: TGTGCCAGCATTCTAGCGGGGGGGCCCTACAATGAGCAGTTCTTC

D gene: TRBD1
J gene: TRBJ1-4
CDR3 length: 16
clone size: -
V gene: TRBV7-2
CDR3 protein: CASSSDRDATNEKLFF
CDR3 DNA: TGTGCCAGCAGCTCCGACAGGGACGCAACTAATGAAAAACTGTTTTTT

D gene: TRBD1
J gene: TRBJ1-2
CDR3 length: 14
clone size: -
V gene: TRBV28
CDR3 protein: CASSYRTGRYGYTF
CDR3 DNA: TGTGCCAGCAGTTACCGGACAGGCAGATATGGCTACACCTTC

D gene: TRBD2
J gene: TRBJ2-5
CDR3 length: 12
clone size: -
V gene: TRBV2
CDR3 protein: CATGLGQETQYF
CDR3 DNA: TGTGCCACCGGACTAGGGCAAGAGACCCAGTACTTC

D gene: -
J gene: TRBJ1-1
CDR3 length: 14
clone size: -
V gene: TRBV12-5
CDR3 protein: CASGFDPVGTEAFF
CDR3 DNA: TGTGCTAGTGGATTCGACCCCGTGGGGACTGAAGCTTTCTTT

D gene: -
J gene: TRBJ1-4
CDR3 length: 16
clone size: -
V gene: TRBV14
CDR3 protein: CASSPPGTAFNEKLFF
CDR3 DNA: TGTGCCAGCAGCCCCCCCGGTACAGCCTTTAATGAAAAACTGTTTTTT

D gene: -
J gene: TRBJ2-1
CDR3 length: 13
clone size: -
V gene: TRBV7-3
CDR3 protein: CASSIKGSSEQFF
CDR3 DNA: TGTGCCAGCAGCATAAAGGGTTCTTCTGAGCAGTTCTTC

D gene: -
J gene: TRBJ2-1
CDR3 length: 12
clone size: -
V gene: TRBV24-1
CDR3 protein: CATSAQWGEQFF
CDR3 DNA: TGTGCCACCAGTGCACAATGGGGTGAGCAGTTCTTC

D gene: -
J gene: TRBJ1-2
CDR3 length: 14
clone size: -
V gene: TRBV7-8
CDR3 protein: CASSREDINYGYTF
CDR3 DNA: TGTGCCAGCAGCCGAGAAGACATTAACTATGGCTACACCTTC

D gene: -
J gene: TRBJ1-2
CDR3 length: 13
clone size: once
V gene: TRBV27
CDR3 protein: CASSFIGEGGYTF
CDR3 DNA: TGTGCCAGCAGTTTTATAGGGGAGGGAGGCTACACCTTC

D gene: TRBD1
J gene: TRBJ2-5
CDR3 length: 16
clone size: -
V gene: TRBV7-8
CDR3 protein: CASSLAQGAVWETQYF
CDR3 DNA: TGTGCCAGCAGCTTAGCTCAGGGGGCGGTTTGGGAGACCCAGTACTTC

D gene: TRBD2
J gene: TRBJ2-2
CDR3 length: 15
clone size: -
V gene: TRBV10-3
CDR3 protein: CAISGLAGDTGELFF
CDR3 DNA: TGTGCCATCAGTGGACTAGCGGGAGACACCGGGGAGCTGTTTTTT

D gene: -
J gene: TRBJ2-7
CDR3 length: 15
clone size: -
V gene: TRBV3-1/TRBV3-2
CDR3 protein: CASSQGRDGFYEQYF
CDR3 DNA: TGTGCCAGCAGCCAAGGACGGGACGGGTTCTACGAGCAGTACTTC

D gene: TRBD2
J gene: TRBJ2-3
CDR3 length: 17
clone size: -
V gene: TRBV5-4
CDR3 protein: CASSLGLAPSSTDTQYF
CDR3 DNA: TGTGCCAGCAGCTTAGGACTAGCCCCGAGTAGCACAGATACGCAGTATTTT

D gene: TRBD2
J gene: TRBJ2-7
CDR3 length: 18
clone size: -
V gene: TRBV5-1
CDR3 protein: CASSLAASGEFGSYEQYF
CDR3 DNA: TGCGCCAGCAGCTTGGCCGCTAGCGGGGAATTCGGCTCCTACGAGCAGTACTTC

D gene: -
J gene: TRBJ2-5
CDR3 length: 13
clone size: -
V gene: TRBV7-9
CDR3 protein: CASSLLADETQYF
CDR3 DNA: TGTGCCAGCAGCTTACTAGCCGATGAGACCCAGTACTTC

D gene: -
J gene: TRBJ2-3
CDR3 length: 16
clone size: -
V gene: TRBV10-1
CDR3 protein: CASKPDQSSSTDTQYF
CDR3 DNA: TGCGCCAGCAAACCCGACCAGAGCTCTAGCACAGATACGCAGTATTTT

D gene: -
J gene: TRBJ2-3
CDR3 length: 15
clone size: -
V gene: TRBV6-2/TRBV6-3
CDR3 protein: CASSYSPGGADTQYF
CDR3 DNA: TGTGCCAGCAGTTACTCCCCAGGGGGGGCAGATACGCAGTATTTT

D gene: -
J gene: TRBJ2-1
CDR3 length: 15
clone size: once
V gene: TRBV7-9
CDR3 protein: CASSLGGPTGNEQFF
CDR3 DNA: TGTGCCAGCAGCTTAGGGGGCCCTACGGGGAATGAGCAGTTCTTC

D gene: -
J gene: TRBJ2-1
CDR3 length: 11
clone size: -
V gene: TRBV27
CDR3 protein: CASSFPPEQFF
CDR3 DNA: TGTGCCAGCAGTTTTCCCCCTGAGCAGTTCTTC

D gene: TRBD2
J gene: TRBJ2-5
CDR3 length: 17
clone size: -
V gene: TRBV28
CDR3 protein: CASSSPNRLAGGETQYF
CDR3 DNA: TGTGCCAGCAGTTCGCCCAACAGACTAGCGGGAGGAGAGACCCAGTACTTC

D gene: TRBD1
J gene: TRBJ2-7
CDR3 length: 10
clone size: once
V gene: TRBV23-1
CDR3 protein: CASGQDEQYF
CDR3 DNA: TGCGCCAGCGGACAGGACGAGCAGTACTTC

D gene: TRBD2
J gene: TRBJ2-2
CDR3 length: 20
clone size: once
V gene: TRBV9
CDR3 protein: CASSVLPTSSSGRAPGELFF
CDR3 DNA: TGTGCCAGCAGCGTACTCCCGACCTCCTCTAGCGGGAGGGCCCCCGGGGAGCTGTTTTTT

D gene: TRBD1
J gene: TRBJ1-2
CDR3 length: 14
clone size: -
V gene: TRBV18
CDR3 protein: CASSPTGTGIGYTF
CDR3 DNA: TGTGCCAGCTCACCCACCGGGACAGGGATCGGCTACACCTTC

D gene: -
J gene: TRBJ1-1
CDR3 length: 14
clone size: -
V gene: TRBV6-6
CDR3 protein: CASSYLTGNTEAFF
CDR3 DNA: TGTGCCAGCAGTTACTTGACAGGGAACACTGAAGCTTTCTTT

D gene: -
J gene: TRBJ2-1
CDR3 length: 13
clone size: -
V gene: TRBV7-3
CDR3 protein: CASSLYTHNEQFF
CDR3 DNA: TGTGCCAGCAGCTTATACACGCACAATGAGCAGTTCTTC

D gene: TRBD1
J gene: TRBJ1-1
CDR3 length: 17
clone size: -
V gene: TRBV19
CDR3 protein: CASSTGTGRLGNTEAFF
CDR3 DNA: TGTGCCAGTAGTACCGGGACAGGCCGTCTTGGGAACACTGAAGCTTTCTTT

D gene: -
J gene: TRBJ2-7
CDR3 length: 15
clone size: once
V gene: TRBV5-1
CDR3 protein: CASSAGARHSYEQYF
CDR3 DNA: TGCGCCAGCAGCGCCGGGGCTCGCCATTCCTACGAGCAGTACTTC

D gene: -
J gene: TRBJ2-7
CDR3 length: 8
clone size: -
V gene: TRBV20-1
CDR3 protein: CSAGGPYF
CDR3 DNA: TGCAGTGCTGGAGGGCCGTACTTC

D gene: -
J gene: TRBJ1-1
CDR3 length: 13
clone size: -
V gene: TRBV4-1
CDR3 protein: CASSQDWGREAFF
CDR3 DNA: TGCGCCAGCAGCCAAGATTGGGGGCGAGAAGCTTTCTTT

D gene: TRBD1
J gene: TRBJ2-7
CDR3 length: 15
clone size: -
V gene: TRBV25-1
CDR3 protein: CASSESGTGGYEQYF
CDR3 DNA: TGTGCCAGCAGTGAATCCGGGACAGGGGGCTACGAGCAGTACTTC

D gene: TRBD1
J gene: TRBJ2-2
CDR3 length: 18
clone size: -
V gene: TRBV5-1
CDR3 protein: CASSGELTGEHRTGELFF
CDR3 DNA: TGCGCCAGCAGCGGCGAACTGACAGGGGAACACCGAACCGGGGAGCTGTTTTTT

D gene: TRBD2
J gene: TRBJ2-5
CDR3 length: 16
clone size: -
V gene: TRBV7-9
CDR3 protein: CASSLGTSGHQETQYF
CDR3 DNA: TGTGCCAGCAGCTTAGGGACTAGCGGACACCAAGAGACCCAGTACTTC

D gene: TRBD2
J gene: TRBJ2-1
CDR3 length: 16
clone size: -
V gene: TRBV2
CDR3 protein: CASGLAGPSSYNEQFF
CDR3 DNA: TGTGCCAGCGGACTAGCGGGGCCGAGCTCCTACAATGAGCAGTTCTTC

D gene: -
J gene: TRBJ2-3
CDR3 length: 14
clone size: -
V gene: TRBV7-2
CDR3 protein: CASSPDSSTDTQYF
CDR3 DNA: TGTGCCAGCAGCCCCGACAGCAGCACAGATACGCAGTATTTT

D gene: TRBD1
J gene: TRBJ2-4
CDR3 length: 15
clone size: once
V gene: TRBV28
CDR3 protein: CASSPTGGAKNIQYF
CDR3 DNA: TGTGCCAGCAGTCCTACAGGGGGAGCCAAAAACATTCAGTACTTC

D gene: -
J gene: TRBJ2-4
CDR3 length: 12
clone size: -
V gene: TRBV19
CDR3 protein: CASSGTIPIQYF
CDR3 DNA: TGTGCCAGTAGCGGGACAATCCCCATTCAGTACTTC

D gene: TRBD1
J gene: TRBJ2-3
CDR3 length: 16
clone size: -
V gene: TRBV7-3
CDR3 protein: CASSQTGAVSTDTQYF
CDR3 DNA: TGTGCCAGCAGCCAAACAGGGGCCGTTAGCACAGATACGCAGTATTTT

D gene: TRBD1
J gene: TRBJ2-3
CDR3 length: 15
clone size: once
V gene: TRBV5-4
CDR3 protein: CASSLGTGITDTQYF
CDR3 DNA: TGTGCCAGCAGCTTGGGGACAGGGATCACAGATACGCAGTATTTT

D gene: -
J gene: TRBJ2-3
CDR3 length: 19
clone size: -
V gene: TRBV6-1
CDR3 protein: CASSEMGMPIGASTDTQYF
CDR3 DNA: TGTGCCAGCAGTGAAATGGGAATGCCTATAGGGGCTAGCACAGATACGCAGTATTTT

D gene: -
J gene: TRBJ1-1
CDR3 length: 20
clone size: -
V gene: TRBV20-1
CDR3 protein: CSASRPSRPGKNRVNTEAFF
CDR3 DNA: TGCAGTGCTAGTCGGCCATCGCGGCCGGGGAAAAACAGGGTGAACACTGAAGCTTTCTTT

D gene: -
J gene: TRBJ2-3
CDR3 length: 16
clone size: -
V gene: TRBV28
CDR3 protein: CASSSFAISSTDTQYF
CDR3 DNA: TGTGCCAGCAGTTCGTTTGCGATATCTAGCACAGATACGCAGTATTTT

D gene: -
J gene: TRBJ2-7
CDR3 length: 14
clone size: few
V gene: TRBV2
CDR3 protein: CASTLRDTTYEQYF
CDR3 DNA: TGTGCCAGCACTCTCCGGGACACCACCTACGAGCAGTACTTC

D gene: TRBD1
J gene: TRBJ1-5
CDR3 length: 15
clone size: -
V gene: TRBV11-2
CDR3 protein: CASSSSGTGDQPQHF
CDR3 DNA: TGTGCCAGCAGCTCGTCCGGGACAGGGGATCAGCCCCAGCATTTT

D gene: -
J gene: TRBJ1-2
CDR3 length: 16
clone size: -
V gene: TRBV7-9
CDR3 protein: CASSPNPRTDDYGYTF
CDR3 DNA: TGTGCCAGCAGCCCCAACCCCCGGACGGACGACTATGGCTACACCTTC

D gene: TRBD1
J gene: TRBJ1-2
CDR3 length: 15
clone size: -
V gene: TRBV5-6
CDR3 protein: CASSFQDRGNYGYTF
CDR3 DNA: TGTGCCAGCAGCTTCCAAGACAGGGGAAACTATGGCTACACCTTC

D gene: TRBD1
J gene: TRBJ1-6
CDR3 length: 14
clone size: -
V gene: TRBV2
CDR3 protein: CASNRQGLSSPLHF
CDR3 DNA: TGTGCCAGCAACCGACAGGGTTTAAGTTCACCCCTCCACTTT

D gene: TRBD2
J gene: TRBJ2-7
CDR3 length: 14
clone size: -
V gene: TRBV19
CDR3 protein: CASSMGLAGGEQYF
CDR3 DNA: TGTGCCAGTAGTATGGGACTAGCGGGAGGCGAGCAGTACTTC

D gene: -
J gene: TRBJ1-1
CDR3 length: 15
clone size: -
V gene: TRBV10-2
CDR3 protein: CASSEDGAWNTEAFF
CDR3 DNA: TGCGCCAGCAGTGAGGACGGGGCTTGGAACACTGAAGCTTTCTTT